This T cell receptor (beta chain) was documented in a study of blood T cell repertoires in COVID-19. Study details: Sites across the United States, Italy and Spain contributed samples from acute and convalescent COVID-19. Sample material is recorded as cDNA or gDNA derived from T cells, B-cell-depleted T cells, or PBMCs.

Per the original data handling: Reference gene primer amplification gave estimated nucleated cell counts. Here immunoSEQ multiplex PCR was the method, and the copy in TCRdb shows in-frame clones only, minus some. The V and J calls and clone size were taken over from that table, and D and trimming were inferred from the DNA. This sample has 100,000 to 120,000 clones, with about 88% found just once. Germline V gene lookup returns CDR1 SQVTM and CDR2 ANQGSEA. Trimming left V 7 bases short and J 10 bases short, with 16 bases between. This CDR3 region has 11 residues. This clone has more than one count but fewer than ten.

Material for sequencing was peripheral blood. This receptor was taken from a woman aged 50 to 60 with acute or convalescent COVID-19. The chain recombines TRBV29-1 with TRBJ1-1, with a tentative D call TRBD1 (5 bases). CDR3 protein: CSAEEGRIAFF. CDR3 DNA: TGCAGCGCCGAAGAGGGGCGCATAGCTTTCTTT.